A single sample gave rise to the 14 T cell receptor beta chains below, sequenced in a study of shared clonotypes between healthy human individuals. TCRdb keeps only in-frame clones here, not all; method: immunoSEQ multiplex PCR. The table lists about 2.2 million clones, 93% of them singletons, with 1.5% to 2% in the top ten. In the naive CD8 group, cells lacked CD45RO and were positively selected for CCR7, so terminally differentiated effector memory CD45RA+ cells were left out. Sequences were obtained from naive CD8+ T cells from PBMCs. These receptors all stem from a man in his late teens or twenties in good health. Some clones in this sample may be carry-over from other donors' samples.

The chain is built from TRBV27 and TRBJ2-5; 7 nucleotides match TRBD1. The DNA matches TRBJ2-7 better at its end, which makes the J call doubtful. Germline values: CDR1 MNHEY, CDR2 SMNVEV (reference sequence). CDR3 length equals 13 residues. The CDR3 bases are TGTGCCAGCAGCGGAGACAGGGTGAACGAGCAGTACTTC. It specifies CASSGDRVNEQYF.

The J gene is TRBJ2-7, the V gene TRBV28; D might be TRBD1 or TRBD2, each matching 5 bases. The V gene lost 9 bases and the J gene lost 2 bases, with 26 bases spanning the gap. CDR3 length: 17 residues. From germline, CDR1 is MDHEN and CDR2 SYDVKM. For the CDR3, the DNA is TGTGCCAGTCAAGTTTATGGGGCCGGGGAGACAGCCTACGAGCAGTACTTC. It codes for CASQVYGAGETAYEQYF.

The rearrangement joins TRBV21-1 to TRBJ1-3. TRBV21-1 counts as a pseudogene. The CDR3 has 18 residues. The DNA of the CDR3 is TGTGCCAGCAGCCAAGCTGCGGGGGGAGATTTTACTGGAAACACCATATATTTT. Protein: CASSQAAGGDFTGNTIYF.

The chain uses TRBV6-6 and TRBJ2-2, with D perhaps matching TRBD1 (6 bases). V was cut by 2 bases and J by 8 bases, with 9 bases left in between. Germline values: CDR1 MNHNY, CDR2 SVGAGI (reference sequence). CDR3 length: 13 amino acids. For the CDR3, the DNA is TGTGCCAGCAGTTACACAGGGTTTGGGGAGCTGTTTTTT. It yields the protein CASSYTGFGELFF.

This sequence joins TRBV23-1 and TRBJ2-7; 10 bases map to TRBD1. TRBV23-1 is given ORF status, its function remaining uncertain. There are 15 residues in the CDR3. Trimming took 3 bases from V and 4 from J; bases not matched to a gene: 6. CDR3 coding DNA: TGCGCCAGCAGTCACGCGACAGGGGGCCGATACGAGCAGTACTTC. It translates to CASSHATGGRYEQYF.

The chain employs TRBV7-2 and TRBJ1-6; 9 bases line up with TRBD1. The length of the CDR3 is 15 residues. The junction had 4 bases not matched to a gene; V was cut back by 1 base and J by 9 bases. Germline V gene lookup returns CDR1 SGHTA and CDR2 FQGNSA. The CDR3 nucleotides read TGTGCCAGCAGCTTAGTGGACAGGGGCGGTTCACCCCTCCACTTT. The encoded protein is CASSLVDRGGSPLHF.

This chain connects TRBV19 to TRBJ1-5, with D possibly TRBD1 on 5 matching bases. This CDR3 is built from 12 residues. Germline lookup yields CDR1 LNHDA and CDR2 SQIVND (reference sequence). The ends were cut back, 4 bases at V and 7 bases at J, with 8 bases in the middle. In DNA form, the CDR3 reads TGTGCCAGTAGTAATAGGGACCAGCCCCAGCATTTT. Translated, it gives CASSNRDQPQHF.

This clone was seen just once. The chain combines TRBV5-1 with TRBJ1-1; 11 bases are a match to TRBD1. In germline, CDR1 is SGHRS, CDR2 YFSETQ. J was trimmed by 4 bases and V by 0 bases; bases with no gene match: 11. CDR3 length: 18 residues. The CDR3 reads CASSLEGFWTGGFTEAFF. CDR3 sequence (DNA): TGCGCCAGCAGCTTGGAAGGTTTTTGGACAGGGGGCTTCACTGAAGCTTTCTTT.

In DNA form, the CDR3 reads TGTGCCAGCAGCTTGGGGGACAGCGACTACGAGCAGTACTTC. It translates to CASSLGDSDYEQYF. The chain links TRBV5-6 to TRBJ2-7; 7 bases are shared with TRBD1. The CDR3 extends over 14 amino acids. The germline V gene has CDR1 SGHDT and CDR2 YYEEEE. V trimming: 0 bases; J trimming: 3 bases; junction bases outside the gene matches: 3.

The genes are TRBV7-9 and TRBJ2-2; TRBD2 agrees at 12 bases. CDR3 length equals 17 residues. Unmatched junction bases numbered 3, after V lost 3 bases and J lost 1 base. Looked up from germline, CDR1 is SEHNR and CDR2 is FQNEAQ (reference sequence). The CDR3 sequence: CASSLTSGRVNTGELFF. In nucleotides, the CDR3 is TGTGCCAGCAGCTTGACTAGCGGGAGAGTGAACACCGGGGAGCTGTTTTTT. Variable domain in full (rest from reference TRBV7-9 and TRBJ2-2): DTGVSQNPRHKITKRGQNVTFRCDPISEHNRLYWYRQTLGQGPEFLTYFQNEAQLEKSRLLSDRFSAERPKGSFSTLEIQRTEQGDSAMYLCASSLTSGRVNTGELFFGEGSRLTVL.

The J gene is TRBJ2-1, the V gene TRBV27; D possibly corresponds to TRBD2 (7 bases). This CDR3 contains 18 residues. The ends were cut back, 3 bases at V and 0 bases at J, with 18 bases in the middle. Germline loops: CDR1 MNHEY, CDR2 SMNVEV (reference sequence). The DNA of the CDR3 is TGTGCCAGCAGTTTTTTAGCGTCGGGGGGCCTCTCCTACAATGAGCAGTTCTTC. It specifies CASSFLASGGLSYNEQFF.

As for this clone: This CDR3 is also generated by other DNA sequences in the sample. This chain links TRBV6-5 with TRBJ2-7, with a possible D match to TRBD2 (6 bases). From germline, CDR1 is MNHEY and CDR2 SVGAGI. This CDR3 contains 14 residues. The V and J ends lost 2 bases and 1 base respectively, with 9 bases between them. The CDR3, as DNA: TGTGCCAGCAGTTACGACGGAGGGTCCTACGAGCAGTACTTC. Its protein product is CASSYDGGSYEQYF.

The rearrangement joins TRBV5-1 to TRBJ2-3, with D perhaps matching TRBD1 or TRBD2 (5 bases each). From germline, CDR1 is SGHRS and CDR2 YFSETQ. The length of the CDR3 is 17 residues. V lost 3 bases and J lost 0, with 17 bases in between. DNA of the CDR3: TGCGCCAGCAGCTGGGACCTGAGTATAGCTAGCACAGATACGCAGTATTTT. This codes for CASSWDLSIASTDTQYF.

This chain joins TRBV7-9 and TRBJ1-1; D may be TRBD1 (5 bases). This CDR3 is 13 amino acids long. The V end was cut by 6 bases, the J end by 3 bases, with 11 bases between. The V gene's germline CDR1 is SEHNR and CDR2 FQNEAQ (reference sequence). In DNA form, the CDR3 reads TGTGCCAGCAGGAAGTTGGGGGACACTGAAGCTTTCTTT. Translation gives CASRKLGDTEAFF. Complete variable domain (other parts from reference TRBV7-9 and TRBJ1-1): DTGVSQNPRHKITKRGQNVTFRCDPISEHNRLYWYRQTLGQGPEFLTYFQNEAQLEKSRLLSDRFSAERPKGSFSTLEIQRTEQGDSAMYLCASRKLGDTEAFFGQGTRLTVV.